This record concerns one T cell receptor (beta chain) sequence. What it binds is not known. The CDR3 consists of 20 residues. Germline CDR1 reads MRHNA; CDR2 reads SNTAGT. The source of the sample is a study of CXCR3-negative and CXCR3-positive naive CD8 T cells. General study points: For naive cells, CXCR3-negative and CXCR3-positive subsets had similar TRBV-TRBJ usage; for memory cells, usage differed. CXCR3-expressing naive cells carried TRB CDR3s more hydrophobic than those of CXCR3-negative naive cells.

All TRB cDNA libraries came from 5' RACE performed with UMI labels. TCRdb re-called the 5' RACE reads; one entry per CDR3 protein, DNA not given. The sample holds 110,000 or so distinct CDR3 sequences. The receptor's source is a human donor in good health. Some clones in this sample may be carry-over from other donors' samples. V gene TRBV6-4 combines with J gene TRBJ2-1; without DNA, the TCRdb call of TRBD1 cannot be checked. Material: naive CXCR3+ CD8+ T cells from blood. Subset of the sample: CD45RO-CCR7+CD27+CD95- naive CD8+ T cells expressing CXCR3 (TNR3+). CDR3 residues: CASSDSNYIGVTPNYNEQFF.